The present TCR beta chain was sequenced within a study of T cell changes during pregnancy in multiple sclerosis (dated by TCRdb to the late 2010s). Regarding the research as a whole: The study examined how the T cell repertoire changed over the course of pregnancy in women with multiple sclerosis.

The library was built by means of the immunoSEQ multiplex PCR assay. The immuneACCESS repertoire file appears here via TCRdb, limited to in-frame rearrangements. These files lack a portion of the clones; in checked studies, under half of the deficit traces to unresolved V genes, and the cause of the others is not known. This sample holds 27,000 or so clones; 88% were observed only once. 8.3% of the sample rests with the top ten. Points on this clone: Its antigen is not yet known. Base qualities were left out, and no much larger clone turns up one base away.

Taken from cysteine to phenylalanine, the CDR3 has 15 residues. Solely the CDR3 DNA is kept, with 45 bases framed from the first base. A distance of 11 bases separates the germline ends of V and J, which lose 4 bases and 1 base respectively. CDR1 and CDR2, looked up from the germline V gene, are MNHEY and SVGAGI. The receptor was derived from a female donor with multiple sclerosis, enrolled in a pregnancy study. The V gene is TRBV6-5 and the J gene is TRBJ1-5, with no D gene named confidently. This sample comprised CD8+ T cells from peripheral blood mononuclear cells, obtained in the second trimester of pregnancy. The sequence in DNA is TGTGCCAGCAGTTCAGTGGCGGGGAGCAATCAGCCCCAGCATTTT. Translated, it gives CASSSVAGSNQPQHF.